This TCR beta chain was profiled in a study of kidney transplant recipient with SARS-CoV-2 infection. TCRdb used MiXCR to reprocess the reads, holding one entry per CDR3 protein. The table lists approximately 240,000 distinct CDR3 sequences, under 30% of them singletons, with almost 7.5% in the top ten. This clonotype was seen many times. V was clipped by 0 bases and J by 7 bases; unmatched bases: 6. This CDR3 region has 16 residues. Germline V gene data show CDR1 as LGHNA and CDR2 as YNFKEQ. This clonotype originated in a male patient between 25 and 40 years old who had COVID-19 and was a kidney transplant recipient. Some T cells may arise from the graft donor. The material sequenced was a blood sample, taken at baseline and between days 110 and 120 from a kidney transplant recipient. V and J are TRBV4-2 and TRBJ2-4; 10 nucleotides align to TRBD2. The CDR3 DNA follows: TGTGCCAGCAGCCAAGAGGTAGCGGGAGGTCTGAACATTCAGTACTTC. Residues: CASSQEVAGGLNIQYF.